The rows below give T cell receptor beta chains drawn from one sample of a study of shared clonotypes between healthy human individuals. TCRdb keeps only in-frame clones here, not all; method: immunoSEQ multiplex PCR. Of some 700,000 clones listed, 90% are singletons. The specimen sequenced was memory CD8+ T cells from PBMCs. The receptor set was obtained from a man aged 18 to 35 in good health. Some clones in this sample may be carry-over from other donors' samples. The CDR3 runs from the conserved cysteine through the conserved F or W. A D gene is named only where the DNA matches it firmly. Rows may omit the clone size; those that give it use once, few, many or a size class.

v_gene: TRBV27; d_gene: NA; abundance: NA; j_gene: TRBJ2-3; CDR3nt: TGTGCCAGCAGTCCCTATCTGGGCACAGATACGCAGTATTTT; CDR3aa: CASSPYLGTDTQYF
v_gene: TRBV18; d_gene: NA; abundance: NA; j_gene: TRBJ2-5; CDR3nt: TGTGCCAGCTCACCGGTGGATTGGGAGACCCAGTACTTC; CDR3aa: CASSPVDWETQYF
v_gene: TRBV28; d_gene: NA; abundance: NA; j_gene: TRBJ2-5; CDR3nt: TGTGCCAGCAGTTTGTACGGACATAGAGAGACCCAGTACTTC; CDR3aa: CASSLYGHRETQYF
v_gene: TRBV10-2; d_gene: TRBD2; abundance: NA; j_gene: TRBJ2-1; CDR3nt: TGCGCCAGCAGCGAGCCCAATAGCGGGAGGGCCCATGAGCAGTTCTTC; CDR3aa: CASSEPNSGRAHEQFF
v_gene: TRBV9; d_gene: TRBD1; abundance: NA; j_gene: TRBJ1-2; CDR3nt: TGTGCCAGCAGCGTCGGACAGGGGCGCACCTATGGCTACACCTTC; CDR3aa: CASSVGQGRTYGYTF
v_gene: TRBV27; d_gene: TRBD1; abundance: NA; j_gene: TRBJ1-2; CDR3nt: TGTGCCAGCAGTTTATACCAGGGGGATGTTAACTATGGCTACACCTTC; CDR3aa: CASSLYQGDVNYGYTF
v_gene: TRBV19; d_gene: NA; abundance: NA; j_gene: TRBJ2-1; CDR3nt: TGTGCCAGTAGTTCGGGCCTGGCCTACAATGAGCAGTTCTTC; CDR3aa: CASSSGLAYNEQFF
v_gene: TRBV5-1; d_gene: NA; abundance: NA; j_gene: TRBJ2-7; CDR3nt: TGCGCCAGCAGCTTGGAGGGGGGTTCCTACGAGCAGTACTTC; CDR3aa: CASSLEGGSYEQYF
v_gene: TRBV6-6; d_gene: NA; abundance: once; j_gene: TRBJ2-7; CDR3nt: TGTGCCAGCAGTTACCCTGGGACCCGGCGGGAGCAGTACTTC; CDR3aa: CASSYPGTRREQYF
v_gene: TRBV19; d_gene: NA; abundance: NA; j_gene: TRBJ1-5; CDR3nt: TGTGCCAGTAGTATCGGGGGGTTGTCGGGCCCTTCTTATCAGCCCCAGCATTTT; CDR3aa: CASSIGGLSGPSYQPQHF
v_gene: TRBV7-8; d_gene: TRBD1; abundance: NA; j_gene: TRBJ2-3; CDR3nt: TGTGCCAGCAGCTTACAGGACAGGGAACCCACAGATACGCAGTATTTT; CDR3aa: CASSLQDREPTDTQYF
v_gene: TRBV28; d_gene: NA; abundance: NA; j_gene: TRBJ1-1; CDR3nt: TGTGCCAGCAGTTTCCCCCGGAGCACTGAAGCTTTCTTT; CDR3aa: CASSFPRSTEAFF
v_gene: TRBV9; d_gene: TRBD2; abundance: NA; j_gene: TRBJ2-1; CDR3nt: TGTGCCAGCAGCGTAGGTAGCGGGACGCCTGAGCAGTTCTTC; CDR3aa: CASSVGSGTPEQFF
v_gene: TRBV7-8; d_gene: NA; abundance: NA; j_gene: TRBJ2-7; CDR3nt: TGTGCCAGCAGCTTAGCGGGAAGGTCCTACGAGCAGTACTTC; CDR3aa: CASSLAGRSYEQYF
v_gene: TRBV5-1; d_gene: NA; abundance: NA; j_gene: TRBJ2-7; CDR3nt: TGCGCCAGCAGCTACGAGGACGGGCGGGGATTCGAGCAGTACTTC; CDR3aa: CASSYEDGRGFEQYF
v_gene: TRBV28; d_gene: TRBD1; abundance: NA; j_gene: TRBJ1-1; CDR3nt: TGTGCCAGCAGTCCTCGGGACAGTAACACTGAAGCTTTCTTT; CDR3aa: CASSPRDSNTEAFF
v_gene: TRBV6-1; d_gene: NA; abundance: NA; j_gene: TRBJ2-4; CDR3nt: TGTGCCAGCAGTGGGTTAGGGGGAGGGAGATTTGTACCCAAAAACATTCAGTACTTC; CDR3aa: CASSGLGGGRFVPKNIQYF
v_gene: TRBV28; d_gene: NA; abundance: NA; j_gene: TRBJ2-3; CDR3nt: TGTGCCAGCAGTGGGTCATATAGCACTAGCACAGATACGCAGTATTTT; CDR3aa: CASSGSYSTSTDTQYF
v_gene: TRBV9; d_gene: NA; abundance: NA; j_gene: TRBJ2-7; CDR3nt: TGTGCCAGCAGCGTAGTAGGTGGGGCGGACGAGCAGTACTTC; CDR3aa: CASSVVGGADEQYF
v_gene: TRBV5-1; d_gene: NA; abundance: NA; j_gene: TRBJ2-3; CDR3nt: TGCGCCAGCAGCTTGGCCCGGACAGCCTACACAGATACGCAGTATTTT; CDR3aa: CASSLARTAYTDTQYF
v_gene: TRBV7-9; d_gene: NA; abundance: NA; j_gene: TRBJ1-2; CDR3nt: TGTGCCAGCAGACTAGAATGGGCAGGGGTTAACTATGGCTACACCTTC; CDR3aa: CASRLEWAGVNYGYTF
v_gene: TRBV4-2; d_gene: NA; abundance: NA; j_gene: TRBJ2-7; CDR3nt: TGTGCCAGCAGCCAAGATTCCGAATTCTTTTTTTCCCCCCGTTCGGGAGTAGGATCCTACGAGCAGTACTTC; CDR3aa: CASSQDSEFFFSPRSGVGSYEQYF